Listed below are T cell receptor beta chains from one sample, sequenced in a study of OX40 agonist ivuxolimab in advanced cancers. Measured with immunoSEQ multiplex PCR; TCRdb has only the in-frame clones, and not every one. Seen here are roughly 67,000 clones, 88% observed once, and the top ten hold approximately 4.8%. The specimen was CD4+ or CD8+ T cells sorted from blood, collected in a trial of the OX40 agonist ivuxolimab. These receptors were collected from an adult with an advanced solid tumor such as melanoma, head and neck, liver or kidney cancer. Both conserved end residues are part of each CDR3. Each record gives: D gene, V gene, clone size, J gene, CDR3 protein, CDR3 DNA. A D gene is named only where the DNA matches it firmly. Clone size, where shown, is once, few, many, or a class for clones that have expanded.

NA	TRBV30	once	TRBJ1-1	CAWRIGDVQNTEAFF	TGTGCCTGGAGGATCGGGGACGTCCAGAACACTGAAGCTTTCTTT
NA	TRBV7-9	NA	TRBJ1-6	CASSDPNSPLHF	TGTGCCAGCAGCGACCCGAATTCACCCCTCCACTTT
NA	TRBV6-1	few	TRBJ2-7	CASSDGGEPYEQYF	TGTGCCAGCAGTGACGGCGGGGAGCCCTACGAGCAGTACTTC
NA	TRBV28	NA	TRBJ1-1	CASSSPGTGTEAFF	TGTGCCAGCAGTTCCCCAGGGACCGGGACTGAAGCTTTCTTT
TRBD2	TRBV18	once	TRBJ2-7	CASSPGRDGEQYF	TGTGCCAGCTCACCAGGGAGGGACGGCGAGCAGTACTTC
NA	TRBV6-1	few	TRBJ2-7	CASSEGGYEQYF	TGTGCCAGCAGTGAAGGGGGGTACGAGCAGTACTTC
TRBD1	TRBV30	NA	TRBJ1-1	CAWQGQALVTLRNTEAFF	TGTGCCTGGCAGGGACAGGCCCTCGTGACACTTAGAAACACTGAAGCTTTCTTT
TRBD1	TRBV7-2	once	TRBJ2-5	CASSPQGAIWETQYF	TGTGCCAGCAGCCCACAGGGGGCCATTTGGGAGACCCAGTACTTC
NA	TRBV5-1	NA	TRBJ2-5	CASSLVGETQYF	TGCGCCAGCAGCTTGGTGGGAGAGACCCAGTACTTC
NA	TRBV19	NA	TRBJ2-6	CASNEVRLGANVLTF	TGTGCCAGTAATGAGGTCCGCCTCGGGGCCAACGTCCTGACTTTC
TRBD2	TRBV6-1	NA	TRBJ2-5	CASSAGTSGSKAETQYF	TGTGCCAGCAGTGCTGGGACTAGCGGGAGTAAGGCAGAGACCCAGTACTTC
NA	TRBV5-8	NA	TRBJ1-5	CASSVSQDNQPQHF	TGTGCCAGCAGCGTATCGCAGGACAATCAGCCCCAGCATTTT
NA	TRBV4-2	NA	TRBJ2-1	CASSQTRNNEQFF	TGTGCCAGCAGCCAAACTAGGAACAATGAGCAGTTCTTC
TRBD2	TRBV6-5	once	TRBJ2-3	CASSRLAGIGDTQYF	TGTGCCAGCAGTCGACTAGCGGGTATAGGGGATACGCAGTATTTT
TRBD2	TRBV6-5	NA	TRBJ2-1	CASRLAGGSYNEQFF	TGTGCCAGCAGATTAGCGGGAGGGTCTTACAATGAGCAGTTCTTC
NA	TRBV20-1	NA	TRBJ2-3	CSAGHTDTQYF	TGCAGTGCTGGACACACAGATACGCAGTATTTT
TRBD2	TRBV7-8	NA	TRBJ2-7	CASSLEASGAYEQYF	TGTGCCAGCAGCTTAGAGGCTAGCGGGGCCTACGAGCAGTACTTC
NA	TRBV5-1	once	TRBJ2-3	CASSLWGDTQYF	TGCGCCAGCAGCTTATGGGGAGATACGCAGTATTTT
TRBD1	TRBV5-5	NA	TRBJ1-2	CASSLTYRGYGYTF	TGTGCCAGCAGCTTAACATACAGGGGCTATGGCTACACCTTC
NA	TRBV5-1	NA	TRBJ2-7	CASSYGSSSYEQYF	TGCGCCAGCAGCTACGGTTCCAGCTCCTACGAGCAGTACTTC
TRBD2	TRBV10-1	NA	TRBJ2-7	CASSVLTSGTCYEQYF	TGCGCCAGCAGTGTTTTGACTAGCGGGACCTGCTACGAGCAGTACTTC
NA	TRBV5-6	NA	TRBJ2-1	CASSFYNEQFF	TGTGCCAGCAGCTTTTACAATGAGCAGTTCTTC
TRBD2	TRBV27	NA	TRBJ2-1	CASSSLPGLASNEQFF	TGTGCCAGCAGTTCCCTTCCGGGACTAGCTTCTAATGAGCAGTTCTTC
NA	TRBV20-1	NA	TRBJ2-3	CRLTDGDTQYF	TGCAGGCTTACCGATGGGGATACGCAGTATTTT
TRBD1	TRBV7-9	NA	TRBJ1-6	CASSSGQGARNSPLHF	TGTGCCAGCAGCTCGGGACAGGGGGCACGGAATTCACCCCTCCACTTT
NA	TRBV5-1	NA	TRBJ2-3	CASSISTDTQYF	TGCGCCAGCAGTATCAGCACAGATACGCAGTATTTT
NA	TRBV29-1	few	TRBJ1-5	CSVGSGDQPQHF	TGCAGCGTTGGGTCAGGGGATCAGCCCCAGCATTTT
NA	TRBV21-1	NA	TRBJ2-5	CASSKAKTAKETQYF	TGTGCCAGCAGCAAAGCTAAGACCGCAAAAGAGACCCAGTACTTC
NA	TRBV2	NA	TRBJ1-5	CASSERQAGQPQHF	TGTGCCAGCAGTGAGAGGCAGGCGGGGCAGCCCCAGCATTTT
NA	TRBV19	NA	TRBJ2-1	CASSTSRDGSRNEQFF	TGTGCCAGTAGTACTTCTCGAGACGGGAGTCGGAATGAGCAGTTCTTC
NA	TRBV6-6	NA	TRBJ2-7	CASSYGRAYEQYF	TGTGCCAGCAGTTACGGTAGAGCCTACGAGCAGTACTTC
NA	TRBV2	NA	TRBJ1-2	CASSWDKNKPGYTF	TGTGCCAGCAGTTGGGACAAAAACAAGCCAGGCTACACCTTC
TRBD1	TRBV6-5	NA	TRBJ1-5	CASSYQGTGLSQPQHF	TGTGCCAGCAGTTACCAGGGGACAGGGCTATCTCAGCCCCAGCATTTT
NA	TRBV7-2	once	TRBJ1-3	CASSLFFVGDGGNTIYF	TGTGCCAGCAGCTTATTTTTTGTCGGGGATGGGGGAAACACCATATATTTT
TRBD1	TRBV5-1	NA	TRBJ1-1	CASSFLTGRSEAFF	TGCGCCAGCAGCTTCCTGACAGGGAGGTCTGAAGCTTTCTTT
NA	TRBV6-1	NA	TRBJ2-7	CASSRGIGNEQYF	TGTGCCAGCAGTAGGGGTATAGGCAACGAGCAGTACTTC
NA	TRBV6-5	NA	TRBJ1-6	CASSYQENSPLHF	TGTGCCAGCAGTTACCAGGAAAATTCACCCCTCCACTTT
NA	TRBV19	NA	TRBJ2-2	CASSMVGTNTGELFF	TGTGCCAGTAGTATGGTGGGCACGAACACCGGGGAGCTGTTTTTT
NA	TRBV5-1	NA	TRBJ1-1	CASMREFSNTEAFF	TGCGCCAGCATGCGGGAGTTTTCGAACACTGAAGCTTTCTTT
NA	TRBV10-3	once	TRBJ2-1	CAISASLGGDLNEQFF	TGTGCCATCAGTGCGTCTCTCGGGGGCGATCTAAATGAGCAGTTCTTC
NA	TRBV27	NA	TRBJ2-5	CASSARRRETQYF	TGTGCCAGCAGCGCTCGAAGACGAGAGACCCAGTACTTC
NA	TRBV28	NA	TRBJ1-2	CASNLGTVNYGYTF	TGTGCCAGCAACTTAGGGACGGTGAACTATGGCTACACCTTC
TRBD1	TRBV6-5	NA	TRBJ2-7	CASSSKGQGAYEQYF	TGTGCCAGCAGTTCCAAGGGACAGGGAGCCTACGAGCAGTACTTC
NA	TRBV25-1	NA	TRBJ1-1	CASSGSFNTEAFF	TGTGCCAGCAGTGGTAGCTTTAACACTGAAGCTTTCTTT
TRBD1	TRBV18	NA	TRBJ2-5	CASSLTYRGLYQETQYF	TGTGCCAGCTCACTAACTTACAGGGGATTGTACCAAGAGACCCAGTACTTC
TRBD1	TRBV9	NA	TRBJ2-7	CASSPGPGTGEYEQYF	TGTGCCAGCAGCCCAGGTCCCGGGACAGGGGAATACGAGCAGTACTTC
NA	TRBV12-5	NA	TRBJ2-1	CASGPQGGLNEQFF	TGTGCTAGTGGGCCACAGGGAGGCTTGAATGAGCAGTTCTTC
NA	TRBV18	NA	TRBJ1-5	CASSLVQGDNQPQHF	TGTGCCAGCTCACTTGTACAGGGTGATAATCAGCCCCAGCATTTT
TRBD1	TRBV7-6	NA	TRBJ1-4	CASRRTGGMGEEKLFF	TGTGCCAGCAGACGGACAGGGGGAATGGGAGAGGAAAAACTGTTTTTT
NA	TRBV28	NA	TRBJ2-2	CAIPEGDTGELFF	TGTGCCATCCCTGAGGGGGACACCGGGGAGCTGTTTTTT
TRBD2	TRBV7-2	NA	TRBJ2-1	CASSLPGLAGREQFF	TGTGCCAGCAGCTTACCCGGACTAGCGGGCCGTGAGCAGTTCTTC